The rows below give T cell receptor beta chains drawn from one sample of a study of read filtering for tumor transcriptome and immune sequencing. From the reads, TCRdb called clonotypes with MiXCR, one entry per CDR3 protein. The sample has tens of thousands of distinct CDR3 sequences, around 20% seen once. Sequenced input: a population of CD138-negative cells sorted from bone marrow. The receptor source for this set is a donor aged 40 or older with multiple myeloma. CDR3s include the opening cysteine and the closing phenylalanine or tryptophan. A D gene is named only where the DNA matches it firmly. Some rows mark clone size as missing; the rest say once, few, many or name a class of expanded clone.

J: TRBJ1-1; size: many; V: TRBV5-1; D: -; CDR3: CASSPSTANTEAFF; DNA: TGCGCCAGCAGCCCGTCGACGGCGAACACTGAAGCTTTCTTT
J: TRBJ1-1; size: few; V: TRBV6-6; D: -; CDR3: CASLGNTEAFF; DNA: TGTGCCAGCCTCGGTAACACTGAAGCTTTCTTT
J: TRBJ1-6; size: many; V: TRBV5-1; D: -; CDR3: CASSLASLSPLHF; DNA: TGCGCCAGCAGCTTGGCCAGCCTTTCACCCCTCCACTTT
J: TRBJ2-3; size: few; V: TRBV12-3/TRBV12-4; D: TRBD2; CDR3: CASNRLAADTQYF; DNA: TGTGCCAGCAACCGACTAGCGGCAGATACGCAGTATTTT
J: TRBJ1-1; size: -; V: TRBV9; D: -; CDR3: CASSVDPGDTEAFF; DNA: TGTGCCAGCAGCGTAGATCCCGGAGACACTGAAGCTTTCTTT
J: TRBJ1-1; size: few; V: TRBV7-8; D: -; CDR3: CASSLAAGYARVNTEAFF; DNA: TGTGCCAGCAGCTTAGCGGCCGGTTATGCGAGGGTGAACACTGAAGCTTTCTTT
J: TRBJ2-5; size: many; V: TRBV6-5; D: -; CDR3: CASSRSTGQETQYF; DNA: TGTGCCAGCAGCCGATCGACAGGACAAGAGACCCAGTACTTC
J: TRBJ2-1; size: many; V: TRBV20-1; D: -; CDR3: CSAQRDYDGGPLSSYNEQFF; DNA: TGCAGTGCTCAGAGGGATTATGACGGGGGGCCCCTTAGCTCCTACAATGAGCAGTTCTTC
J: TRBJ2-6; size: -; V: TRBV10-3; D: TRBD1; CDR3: CAISTGGSSGANVLTF; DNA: TGTGCCATCAGCACAGGGGGCTCTTCTGGGGCCAACGTCCTGACTTTC
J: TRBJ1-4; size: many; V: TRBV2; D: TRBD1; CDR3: CASRDRVEKLFF; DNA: TGTGCCAGCCGGGACAGGGTTGAAAAACTGTTTTTT
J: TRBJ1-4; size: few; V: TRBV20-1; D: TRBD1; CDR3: CSATGTGSTNEKLFF; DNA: TGCAGTGCTACCGGGACAGGGTCAACTAATGAAAAACTGTTTTTT
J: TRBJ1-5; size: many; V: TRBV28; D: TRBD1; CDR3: CASSFGQAGGNQPQHF; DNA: TGTGCCAGCAGTTTTGGACAGGCCGGAGGGAATCAGCCCCAGCATTTT
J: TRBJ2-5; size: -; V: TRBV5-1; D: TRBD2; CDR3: CASSLLSKLAGGSDETQYF; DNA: TGCGCCAGCAGCTTGCTCTCCAAACTAGCGGGGGGGTCCGATGAGACCCAGTACTTC
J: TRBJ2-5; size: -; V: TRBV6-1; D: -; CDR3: CASNPPKGGSETQYF; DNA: TGTGCCAGCAATCCTCCCAAAGGAGGATCCGAGACCCAGTACTTC
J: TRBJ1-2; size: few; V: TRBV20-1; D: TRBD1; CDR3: CSARVTGADLGYTF; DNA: TGCAGTGCTAGAGTTACAGGGGCAGATCTTGGCTACACCTTC
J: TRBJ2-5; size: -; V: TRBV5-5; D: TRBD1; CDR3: CASSLVSAGGETQYF; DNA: TGTGCCAGCAGCTTGGTTTCAGCAGGGGGAGAGACCCAGTACTTC
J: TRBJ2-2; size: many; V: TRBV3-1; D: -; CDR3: CASRGSGGEELFF; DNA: TGTGCCAGCAGGGGCTCTGGGGGCGAGGAGCTGTTTTTT
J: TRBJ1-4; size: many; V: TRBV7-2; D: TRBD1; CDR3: CASSWGQRNEKLFF; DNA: TGTGCCAGCAGCTGGGGACAGCGAAATGAAAAACTGTTTTTT
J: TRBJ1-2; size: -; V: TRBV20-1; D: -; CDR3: CSARDPARVGGYTF; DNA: TGCAGTGCTAGAGACCCCGCCCGGGTGGGAGGCTACACCTTC
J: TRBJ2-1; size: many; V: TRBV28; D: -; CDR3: CASSELYPDNEQFF; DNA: TGTGCCAGCAGCGAACTCTACCCAGACAATGAGCAGTTCTTC
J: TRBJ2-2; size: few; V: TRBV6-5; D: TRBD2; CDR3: CASSYSLVTSAVGELFF; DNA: TGTGCCAGCAGTTACTCCTTGGTGACTAGCGCGGTCGGGGAGCTGTTTTTT
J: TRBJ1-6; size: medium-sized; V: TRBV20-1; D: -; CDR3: CSARPETDRISPLHF; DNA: TGCAGTGCTAGGCCCGAGACAGACCGTATCTCACCCCTCCACTTT
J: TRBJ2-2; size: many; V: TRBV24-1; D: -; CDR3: CATRPQNGELFF; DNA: TGTGCCACCAGACCACAAAACGGGGAGCTGTTTTTT
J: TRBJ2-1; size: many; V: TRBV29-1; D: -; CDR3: CSVALLGLF; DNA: TGCAGCGTTGCCCTTTTAGGGCTCTTC
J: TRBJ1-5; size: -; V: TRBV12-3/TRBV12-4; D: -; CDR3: CASSLAGRGPQPQHF; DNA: TGTGCCAGCAGTTTAGCGGGACGGGGACCTCAGCCCCAGCATTTT
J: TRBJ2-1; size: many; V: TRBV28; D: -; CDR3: CASSSPVVAGYNEQFF; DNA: TGTGCCAGCAGTTCACCCGTAGTTGCGGGATACAATGAGCAGTTCTTC
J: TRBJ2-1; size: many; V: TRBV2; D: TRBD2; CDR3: CASTQGGLAGGRGSYNEQFF; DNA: TGTGCCAGCACCCAAGGAGGACTAGCGGGGGGGCGAGGATCCTACAATGAGCAGTTCTTC
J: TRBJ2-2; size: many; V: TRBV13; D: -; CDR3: CASSRTATGELFF; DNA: TGTGCCAGCAGCCGGACGGCCACCGGGGAGCTGTTTTTT
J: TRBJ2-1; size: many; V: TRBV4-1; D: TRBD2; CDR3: CASSQDREAPAQFF; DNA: TGCGCCAGCAGCCAAGATCGGGAGGCCCCCGCGCAGTTCTTC
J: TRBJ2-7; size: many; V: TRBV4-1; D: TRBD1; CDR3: CASSQDLGQGTYEQYF; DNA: TGCGCCAGCAGCCAAGATCTCGGACAGGGCACCTACGAGCAGTACTTC
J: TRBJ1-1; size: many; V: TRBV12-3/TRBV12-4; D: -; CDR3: CASSFSRVNTEAFF; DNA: TGTGCCAGCAGTTTCAGCAGGGTGAACACTGAAGCTTTCTTT
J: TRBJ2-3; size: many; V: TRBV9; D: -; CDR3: CASTSEGYTDTQYF; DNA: TGTGCCAGCACCTCAGAAGGATACACAGATACGCAGTATTTT
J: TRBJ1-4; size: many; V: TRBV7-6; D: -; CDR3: CASSLGAVNEKLFF; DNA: TGTGCCAGCAGCCTAGGGGCGGTTAATGAAAAACTGTTTTTT
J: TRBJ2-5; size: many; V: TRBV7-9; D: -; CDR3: CASRSQSPETQYF; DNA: TGTGCCAGCAGGTCACAGTCCCCAGAGACCCAGTACTTC
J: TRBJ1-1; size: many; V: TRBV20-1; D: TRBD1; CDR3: CSARDPGGFLEAFF; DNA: TGCAGTGCTAGAGATCCAGGGGGGTTTTTAGAAGCTTTCTTT
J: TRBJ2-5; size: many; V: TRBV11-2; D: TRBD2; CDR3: CASSQSGIQETQYF; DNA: TGTGCCAGCAGCCAGAGCGGGATACAAGAGACCCAGTACTTC
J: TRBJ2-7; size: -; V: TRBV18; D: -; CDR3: CASSPPESRHEQYF; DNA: TGTGCCAGCTCACCCCCGGAGAGTCGCCACGAGCAGTACTTC
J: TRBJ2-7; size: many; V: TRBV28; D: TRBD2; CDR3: CASSSESGTRLEQYF; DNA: TGTGCCAGCAGTTCTGAAAGCGGGACCCGGTTGGAGCAGTACTTC
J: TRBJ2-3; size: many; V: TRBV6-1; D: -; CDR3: CASSEGAEADTQYF; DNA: TGTGCCAGCAGTGAAGGTGCGGAGGCAGATACGCAGTATTTT
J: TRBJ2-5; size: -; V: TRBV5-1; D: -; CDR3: CASRQEIRDSQETQYF; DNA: TGCGCCAGCAGACAAGAGATTCGGGATTCCCAAGAGACCCAGTACTTC
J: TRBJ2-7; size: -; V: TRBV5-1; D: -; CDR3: CASSLRADYSYEQYF; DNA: TGCGCTAGCAGCTTGCGGGCAGATTACTCCTACGAGCAGTACTTC
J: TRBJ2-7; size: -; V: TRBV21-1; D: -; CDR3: CASPYPGNEQYF; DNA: TGTGCCAGCCCTTACCCGGGAAACGAGCAGTACTTC
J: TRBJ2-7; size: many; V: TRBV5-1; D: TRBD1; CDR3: CASSQGQPSYEQYF; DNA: TGCGCCAGCAGCCAGGGACAGCCATCCTACGAGCAGTACTTC
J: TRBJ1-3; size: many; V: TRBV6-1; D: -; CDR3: CASSVAPGNTIYF; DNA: TGTGCCAGCAGTGTTGCACCCGGAAACACCATATATTTT
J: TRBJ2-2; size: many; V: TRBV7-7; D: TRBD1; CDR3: CASSRQGSAGELFF; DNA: TGTGCTAGCAGCCGACAGGGGTCGGCCGGGGAGCTGTTTTTT
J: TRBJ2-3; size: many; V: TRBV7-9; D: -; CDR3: CASSLDGRAGDTQYF; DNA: TGTGCCAGCAGCTTAGACGGGCGGGCCGGAGATACGCAGTATTTT